This T cell receptor beta chain is from a study of blood T cell repertoires in COVID-19 (dated by TCRdb to 2018 to 2021). Context from the whole study: Samples from collaborators originated in the United States, Italy and Spain and spanned both the acute and convalescent phases of COVID-19. The material from the prospective study consisted of cDNA or gDNA derived from T cells, B-cell-depleted T cells, or PBMCs. Subjects who had been exposed to COVID-19, were actively infected with it, or had recovered from it provided the deeply sampled blood TCRbeta repertoires that made up the dataset. The repertoires were made available in a free public database intended to serve as a resource for research on the immune response to SARS-CoV-2. Samples came from the ongoing ImmuneRACE study (first 160 participants) plus 1,254 subjects from 6 global collaborators. The sample metadata nearly always contained a de-identified subject ID, COVID-19 status, age in years and sex. Where available, HLA class I and class II types were taken from metadata supplied by the sample provider and were not determined by assay-based typing. Overall study outcomes, separate from this receptor: The quantity of clinical and demographic metadata differed by source and by participant and was supplied without curation.

In regard to this clone: Its cognate antigen has yet to be identified. The record has no base qualities; no much larger clone is one base away.

CDR1 and CDR2, looked up from the germline V gene, are LGHNA and YNFKEQ. After removal of 4 bases from V and 1 base from J, the junction retains 6 bases not matched to a gene. The CDR3 contains 16 residues, cysteine and phenylalanine counted. The CDR3 DNA has 48 bases and is translated from base 1. Enrolling through a virtual design, the prospective study's participants ranged in age from roughly 18 to 89 years and lived across some 23 United States geographic areas. To assign participants to cohorts, the prospective study relied on clinical history that participants themselves reported in a screening survey and a study questionnaire. In the prospective study, whole blood, serum and a nasopharyngeal or oropharyngeal swab were collected from each participant by mobile phlebotomists. Prospective study participants could optionally give additional blood draws and questionnaires over an approximately two-month period. Blood samples from the prospective study were shipped frozen or at room temperature prior to DNA extraction.

TCRbeta CDR3 regions were amplified from genomic DNA by means of the immunoSEQ Assay, a bias-controlled multiplex PCR. The original methods were these. The number of nucleated cells in each sample was estimated from the amplification of reference gene primers within the assay. To quantify the absolute abundance of each unique TCRbeta CDR3 rearrangement, sequence reads were collapsed and filtered. For each sample, productive Simpson clonality was calculated by taking the square root of Simpson's diversity index across productive rearrangements. The immuneACCESS repertoire file appears here via TCRdb, limited to in-frame rearrangements. These files lack a portion of the clones; in checked studies, under half of the deficit traces to unresolved V genes, and the cause of the others is not known. Clone size and the V and J calls come from that table; the DNA yielded D and trimming. This sample lists 240,000 or so clones; approximately 84% were detected once. Approximately 3.5% of the sample belongs to the ten largest clones.

The sequencing input was PBMCs or T cells enriched from blood (not recorded which). This TCR was sampled from a woman between 40 and 55 years old with acute COVID-19. Rearrangement joined TRBV4-2 to TRBJ2-7; TRBD2 matches 11 bases in the middle. The sequenced DNA: TGTGCCAGCAGCCCGGTGGCTAGCGGGAGGTCCTACGAGCAGTACTTC. The resulting protein is CASSPVASGRSYEQYF.